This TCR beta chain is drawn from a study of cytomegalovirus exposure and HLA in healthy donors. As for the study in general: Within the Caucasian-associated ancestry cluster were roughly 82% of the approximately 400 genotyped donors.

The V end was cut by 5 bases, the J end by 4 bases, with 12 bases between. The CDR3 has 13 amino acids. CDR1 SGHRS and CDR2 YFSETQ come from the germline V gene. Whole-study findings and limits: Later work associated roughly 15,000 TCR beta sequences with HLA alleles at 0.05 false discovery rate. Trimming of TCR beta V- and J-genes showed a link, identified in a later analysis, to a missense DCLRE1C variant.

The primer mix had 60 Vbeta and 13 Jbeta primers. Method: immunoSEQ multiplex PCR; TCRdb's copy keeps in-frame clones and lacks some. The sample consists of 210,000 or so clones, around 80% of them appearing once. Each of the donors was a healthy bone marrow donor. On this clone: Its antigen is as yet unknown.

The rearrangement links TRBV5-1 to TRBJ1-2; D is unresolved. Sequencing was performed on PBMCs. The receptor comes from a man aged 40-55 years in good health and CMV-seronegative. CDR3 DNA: TGCGCCAGCAGAGAGGTAGGAGCCTATGGCTACACCTTC. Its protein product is CASREVGAYGYTF. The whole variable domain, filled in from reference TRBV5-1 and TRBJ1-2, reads KAGVTQTPRYLIKTRGQQVTLSCSPISGHRSVSWYQQTPGQGLQFLFEYFSETQRNKGNFPGRFSGRQFSNSRSEMNVSTLELGDSALYLCASREVGAYGYTFGSGTRLTVV.